This TCR beta chain was sequenced in a study of blood T cells in healthy people across ages. Points from the study as a whole: Donors of long life had a larger count of naive CD4+ cells and greater diversity than aged donors. Unknown CMV status may confound age-related changes in expanded clones.

Trimming at V came to 1 base and at J to 2 bases, leaving 9 bases not matched to a gene. Germline CDR1 reads LGHNA; CDR2 reads YNFKEQ. The CDR3 loop spans 17 amino acids. Peripheral blood samples of about 10 milliliters were drawn from each donor. Total RNA extracted from each sample amounted to at least 6 micrograms. Alongside a J-beta primer mix, a sample-barcoded 5' primer served in a second PCR lasting roughly 7 to 12 cycles. TCRdb reanalysed the 5' RACE reads using MiXCR and keeps one entry per CDR3 protein. The table lists fewer than 2 million distinct CDR3 sequences, around 42% of them singletons. In the case of this clonotype: Its antigen remains unidentified.

V and J are TRBV4-2 and TRBJ1-2; 8 bases map to TRBD1. The clonotype originates from a human donor in good health. Sequenced input: blood. CDR3 sequence: CASSQANTGGINYGYTF. In DNA form, the CDR3 reads TGTGCCAGCAGCCAAGCTAATACAGGGGGAATCAACTATGGCTACACCTTC.